This T cell receptor (beta chain) was identified during a study of T cell responses to AZD1222 COVID-19 vaccine. In the study overall: Second doses were pooled across both intervals (about 4 or about 12 weeks). Study-level points and caveats: Within unmutated variant regions lay the reported targets of nearly half of spike-specific TCRs. The donor cohort was predominantly white British with a female majority, and clonal diversity may have been underestimated.

Clones were sequenced by immunoSEQ multiplex PCR, and TCRdb holds only the in-frame ones, with some missing. Altogether 100,000 to 150,000 clones are present, approximately 90% being singletons, with the ten largest covering about 7%. This CDR3 region has 16 residues. Germline CDR1 reads ENHRY; CDR2 reads SYGVKD. V trimming: 6 bases; J trimming: 3 bases; junction bases outside the gene matches: 5. A note on this clone: As yet, its antigen is unknown.

The TCR comes from an adult in good health. This rearrangement joins TRBV10-3 to TRBJ2-2; 12 bases map to TRBD2. The sample here was peripheral blood, taken on day 0 of AZD1222 vaccination. The DNA for the CDR3 is TGTGCCATCAGCCGGACTAGCGGGGAGTACACCGGGGAGCTGTTTTTT. This gives the protein CAISRTSGEYTGELFF.